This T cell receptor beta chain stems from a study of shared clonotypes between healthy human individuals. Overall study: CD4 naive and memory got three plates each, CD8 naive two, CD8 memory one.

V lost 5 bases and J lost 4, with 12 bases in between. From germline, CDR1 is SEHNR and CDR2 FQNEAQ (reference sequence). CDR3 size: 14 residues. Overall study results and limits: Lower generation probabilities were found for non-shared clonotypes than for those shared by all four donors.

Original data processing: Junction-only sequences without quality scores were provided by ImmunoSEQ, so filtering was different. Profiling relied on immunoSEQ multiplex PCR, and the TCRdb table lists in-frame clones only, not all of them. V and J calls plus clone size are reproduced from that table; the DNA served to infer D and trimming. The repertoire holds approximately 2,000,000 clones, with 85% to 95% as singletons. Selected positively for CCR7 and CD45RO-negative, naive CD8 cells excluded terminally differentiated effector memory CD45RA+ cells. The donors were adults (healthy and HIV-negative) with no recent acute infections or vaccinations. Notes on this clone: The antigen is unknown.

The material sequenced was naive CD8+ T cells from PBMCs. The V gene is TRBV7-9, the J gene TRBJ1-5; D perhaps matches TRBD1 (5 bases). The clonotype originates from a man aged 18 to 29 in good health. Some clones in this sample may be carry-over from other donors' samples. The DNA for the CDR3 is TGTGCCAGCAGCCCGACAGCACTTAATCAGCCCCAGCATTTT. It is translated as CASSPTALNQPQHF.